These 19 T cell receptor beta chains originate from one sample sequenced in a study of T cells in Graves' hyperthyroidism and ophthalmopathy. RNA transcripts yielded amplified TCR beta CDR3 regions. The primer set for the first-round RT-PCR of the TCR CDR3 was HTBI. Each CDR3 protein gets one entry after TCRdb re-called the multiplex PCR reads with MiXCR. The top ten hold 25% to 35% of the sample, which has over 500,000 distinct CDR3 sequences, roughly 15% seen once. The sample taken for sequencing was blood. The receptor source for this set is a woman in her twenties or thirties with Graves' ophthalmopathy.

The chain is built from TRBV4-2 and TRBJ2-6; TRBD1 or TRBD2 may be the D gene (6 bases each). Germline V gene sequence: CDR1 LGHNA, CDR2 YNFKEQ. V was pared by 0 bases and J by 0 bases, with 12 bases between. This CDR3 region has 18 residues. CDR3 nucleotide sequence: TGTGCCAGCAGCCAAGATCCGGCGGGACACTCTGGGGCCAACGTCCTGACTTTC. As protein: CASSQDPAGHSGANVLTF.

This clonotype occurred many times. The CDR3 is CASTVSRDKYYEQYF. The CDR3 nucleotides read TGTGCCAGCACCGTAAGTCGGGACAAGTACTACGAGCAGTACTTC. The rearrangement uses TRBV2 and TRBJ2-7; weak D call: TRBD1 (6 bases). V shed 7 bases and J shed 3 bases, with 19 bases lying between them. Germline assignment: CDR1 SNHLY and CDR2 FYNNEI. This CDR3 is 15 amino acids long. The whole variable domain, remainder taken from reference TRBV2 and TRBJ2-7, is EPEVTQTPSHQVTQMGQEVILRCVPISNHLYFYWYRQILGQKVEFLVSFYNNEISEKSEIFDDQFSVERPDGSNFTLKIRSTKLEDSAMYFCASTVSRDKYYEQYFGPGTRLTVT.

This clonotype was counted many times. This chain uses TRBV18 with TRBJ2-7; D perhaps matches TRBD1 (6 bases). The germline gives CDR1 KGHSH, CDR2 LQKENI. The CDR3 consists of 14 residues. Trimming pared 8 bases from V and 2 bases from J, leaving 16 bases between. CDR3 loop: CASSPGQPPYEQYF. The CDR3 coding sequence is TGTGCCAGCAGTCCGGGACAACCCCCCTACGAGCAGTACTTC.

V gene TRBV29-1 combines with J gene TRBJ1-1, with D possibly TRBD1 on 5 matching bases. Looked up from germline, CDR1 is SQVTM and CDR2 is ANQGSEA. The length of the CDR3 is 15 residues. V shed 4 bases and J shed 2 bases, with 17 bases lying between them. CDR3 DNA: TGCAGCGTTGCGGCGGCTGGGGGGAGCAACACTGAAGCTTTCTTT. It specifies CSVAAAGGSNTEAFF.

This clonotype was detected many times. CDR3 region: CASSYGQRQETQYF. The CDR3 nucleotides are TGTGCCAGCAGTTACGGACAGCGCCAAGAGACCCAGTACTTC. The chain uses TRBV3-1 and TRBJ2-5; perhaps TRBD1 as D (6 bases). V was shortened by 6 bases and J by 1 base, with 12 bases between the two germline ends. The CDR3 has 14 amino acids. Per the germline V gene, CDR1 is LGHDT and CDR2 is YNNKEL (reference sequence).

This clonotype has ten or more counts. V and J are TRBV20-1 and TRBJ2-5; TRBD2 matches at 11 bases. This CDR3 has 15 amino acids. Trimming removed 0 bases from V and 1 base from J; junction bases left unmatched: 1. Germline V gene lookup returns CDR1 DFQATT and CDR2 SNEGSKA (reference sequence). CDR3 in DNA: TGCAGTGCTAGAGATCTAGCGGGAGGCCAAGAGACCCAGTACTTC. It translates to CSARDLAGGQETQYF.

As concerns this clonotype: This may come from a read error, since a much larger clone is one base off. The CDR3 carries no conserved terminal phenylalanine or tryptophan, so it likely arises from a read error. This sequence joins TRBV20-1 and TRBJ2-7; 7 bases line up with TRBD1. This CDR3 contains 15 residues. V lost 6 bases, J lost 1 base, and 12 bases stayed unmatched. Germline V gene data show CDR1 as DFQATT and CDR2 as SNEGSKA (reference sequence). The CDR3: CSAPKGTDISYEQYL. CDR3 coding DNA: TGCAGTGCCCCCAAGGGGACAGACATATCCTACGAGCAGTACCTC.

The rearrangement links TRBV4-1 to TRBJ2-7; 7 bases agree with TRBD2. Trimming removed 4 bases from V and 3 bases from J; junction bases left unmatched: 12. Germline CDR1 MGHRA, CDR2 YSYEKL. The CDR3 totals 16 residues. CDR3 bases: TGCGCCAGCAGCCCAGCGGGGAATAACCCGATCTACGAGCAGTACTTC. The encoded protein is CASSPAGNNPIYEQYF.

Ten or more counts support this clonotype. The V gene is TRBV2, the J gene TRBJ1-1; D possibly corresponds to TRBD1 (5 bases). Trimming removed 11 bases at V and 1 base at J, with 17 bases between. The CDR3 covers 14 residues. Germline V gives CDR1 SNHLY, CDR2 FYNNEI. The CDR3 region is CALSGGGTNTEAFF. The CDR3 DNA follows: TGTGCCCTCTCTGGAGGAGGGACGAACACTGAAGCTTTCTTT.

This clonotype was recorded many times. The gene calls are TRBV18 and TRBJ2-7; possibly TRBD1 for D (5 bases). The CDR3 extends over 13 amino acids. The germline V and J ends were trimmed by 5 bases and 3 bases, with 11 bases remaining between them. CDR1 is KGHSH and CDR2 is LQKENI in the germline V gene. The CDR3 DNA follows: TGTGCCAGCTCAACCTTGGGGCGCTACGAGCAGTACTTC. Encoded protein: CASSTLGRYEQYF.

The rearrangement uses TRBV20-1 and TRBJ1-5; D uncertain. The CDR3 contains 13 residues. The ends were cut back, 2 bases at V and 7 bases at J, with 12 bases in the middle. Germline assignment: CDR1 DFQATT and CDR2 SNEGSKA (reference sequence). The CDR3: CSARHGGRQPQHF. The CDR3 region has the DNA TGCAGTGCTAGACATGGAGGTCGACAGCCCCAGCATTTT.

In this sample, this clonotype turned up a few times. The chain employs TRBV2 and TRBJ2-7, with 7 bases fitting TRBD1. CDR1 is SNHLY and CDR2 is FYNNEI in the germline V gene. CDR3 length: 12 residues. V dropped 10 bases and J dropped 6; count of bases not matched to a gene: 9. The DNA for the CDR3 is TGTGCCACCAAAGACAGGGATGTCGAGCAGTACTTC. Protein product: CATKDRDVEQYF.

The sample holds many counts of this clonotype. This rearrangement joins TRBV20-1 to TRBJ2-5; no reliable D call. V was pared by 2 bases and J by 5 bases, with 15 bases between. This CDR3 region has 14 residues. Germline V gene lookup returns CDR1 DFQATT and CDR2 SNEGSKA (reference sequence). The CDR3 DNA is TGCAGTGCTAGACAGGACGGCGGTTTCGAGACCCAGTACTTC. Residues: CSARQDGGFETQYF.

This clonotype has at least ten counts. The rearrangement uses TRBV11-2 and TRBJ2-7; D is unresolved. Germline-derived CDR1 and CDR2 are SGHAT and FQNNGV. This CDR3 spans 11 amino acids. Between the trimmed V and J ends, which lost 4 bases and 2 bases, there was a span of 3 bases. Here the CDR3 reads CASSYTYEQYF. The CDR3 DNA is TGTGCCAGCAGCTACACCTACGAGCAGTACTTC.

The V and J genes are TRBV6-5 and TRBJ2-3; D remains unclear. The length of the CDR3 is 15 residues. Germline-derived CDR1 and CDR2 are MNHEY and SVGAGI. Between the trimmed V and J ends, which lost 2 bases and 2 bases, there was a span of 11 bases. The CDR3 nucleotides are TGTGCCAGCAGTTACCGGCGGTCCCCCACAGATACGCAGTATTTT. Protein product: CASSYRRSPTDTQYF.

The rearrangement uses TRBV2 and TRBJ1-1, with a possible D match to TRBD1 (5 bases). Germline V gives CDR1 SNHLY, CDR2 FYNNEI. The CDR3 is made up of 12 amino acids. The V end was cut by 7 bases, the J end by 10 bases, with 16 bases between. For the CDR3, the DNA is TGTGCCAGCACCCTCGGCCGGGACGGAGCTTTCTTT. This encodes CASTLGRDGAFF.

V gene TRBV5-1 combines with J gene TRBJ2-3; no reliable D call. Germline-derived CDR1 and CDR2 are SGHRS and YFSETQ. The CDR3 extends over 12 amino acids. The V gene lost 2 bases and the J gene lost 6 bases, with 7 bases spanning the gap. In DNA form, the CDR3 reads TGCGCCAGCAGCTTATTAGAGGATACGCAGTATTTT. It codes for CASSLLEDTQYF.

This clonotype was observed many times. The V and J genes are TRBV2 and TRBJ1-6, with D possibly being TRBD1 (5 bases). The V gene's germline CDR1 is SNHLY and CDR2 FYNNEI. V was pared by 3 bases and J by 9 bases, with 15 bases between. There are 15 residues in the CDR3. The CDR3 loop reads CASSDWGSAASPLHF. The CDR3 bases are TGTGCCAGCAGTGACTGGGGCAGCGCCGCTTCACCCCTCCACTTT.

There are many counts of this clonotype. V and J are TRBV28 and TRBJ1-2; D is ambiguous. V lost 2 bases and J lost 10, with 11 bases in between. The CDR3 extends over 12 amino acids. Per germline, CDR1 MDHEN and CDR2 SYDVKM. CDR3 in DNA: TGTGCCAGCAGTTTAGGCAGCCTAGACTACACCTTC. The encoded protein is CASSLGSLDYTF.